These 20 T cell receptor beta chains were sequenced from one sample in a study of blood T cells in healthy people across ages. Then a second PCR, running roughly 7 to 11 cycles, was carried out with a sample-barcoded 5' primer and a J-beta primer mix. TCRdb analysed the 5' RACE reads with MiXCR anew, one entry per CDR3 protein. The sample lists some 1,800,000 distinct CDR3 sequences; roughly 43% were seen once. Input material: blood. The receptors here all came from a human donor in good health.

There are a few counts of this clonotype. The chain uses TRBV4-3 and TRBJ2-7, with 7 positions matching TRBD1. From germline, CDR1 is LGHNA and CDR2 YSLEER. V shed 3 bases, J shed 1 base, and the junction held 9 bases outside the gene matches. This CDR3 has 16 residues. The CDR3 coding sequence is TGCGCCAGCAGCCAGGATACAGGGGAAGGGTCCTACGAGCAGTACTTC. Protein: CASSQDTGEGSYEQYF.

In its sample, this clonotype was seen a few times. The chain links TRBV18 to TRBJ1-2; TRBD1 matches at 8 bases. CDR1 is KGHSH and CDR2 is LQKENI in the germline V gene. This CDR3 is 15 amino acids long. J gave up 3 bases and V 6 bases, and 9 bases lay outside the gene matches. The CDR3 bases are TGTGCCAGCTCCCCAGGCAGGGGGCTAGACTATGGCTACACCTTC. This encodes CASSPGRGLDYGYTF.

The chain couples TRBV7-8 to TRBJ2-3, with D maybe TRBD2 (6 bases). This CDR3 is 17 amino acids long. With 4 bases removed from V and 2 bases from J, the gap between germline ends came to 19 bases. Germline loops: CDR1 SGHVS, CDR2 FQNEAQ. The DNA of the CDR3 is TGTGCCAGCAGCTCGCGGGGCCGCCAACCGTACACAGATACGCAGTATTTT. Its translation: CASSSRGRQPYTDTQYF.

A few counts support this clonotype. This chain joins TRBV9 and TRBJ2-7; TRBD1 matches at 9 bases. The trim removed 4 bases at V and 0 bases at J, leaving 8 bases unmatched. The germline gives CDR1 SGDLS, CDR2 YYNGEE. The CDR3 totals 16 residues. CDR3 residues: CASSPSTGGSSYEQYF. The CDR3 bases are TGTGCCAGCAGCCCATCGACAGGGGGGAGCTCCTACGAGCAGTACTTC.

The sample holds a few counts of this clonotype. The chain links TRBV20-1 to TRBJ2-7; TRBD1 agrees at 7 bases. Germline V gives CDR1 DFQATT, CDR2 SNEGSKA (reference sequence). This CDR3 region has 15 residues. V dropped 6 bases and J dropped 0; count of bases not matched to a gene: 11. CDR3 in amino acids: CSASNPDRSSYEQYF. CDR3 in DNA: TGCAGTGCCAGTAACCCGGACAGGAGCTCCTACGAGCAGTACTTC.

This chain uses TRBV11-2 with TRBJ2-7; TRBD1 agrees at 7 bases. Germline assignment: CDR1 SGHAT and CDR2 FQNNGV. This CDR3 comprises 15 residues. The trim removed 4 bases at V and 6 bases at J, leaving 12 bases unmatched. The CDR3 here is CASSYQPTGAGEQYF. The CDR3 DNA is TGTGCCAGCAGCTACCAGCCCACAGGGGCGGGCGAGCAGTACTTC.

The gene calls are TRBV5-1 and TRBJ1-1, with D hard to call. V dropped 0 bases and J dropped 8 bases, with 17 bases sitting between them. Germline CDR1 is SGHRS and CDR2 is YFSETQ. This CDR3 region has 15 residues. The CDR3 coding sequence is TGCGCCAGCAGCTTGGTGGAGGTTGGTATGCAGGAAGCTTTCTTT. Amino acid sequence: CASSLVEVGMQEAFF.

This sequence joins TRBV15 and TRBJ2-1; a possible D gene is TRBD1 (5 bases). CDR1 LNHNV and CDR2 YYDKDF come from the germline V gene (reference sequence). Between the trimmed V and J ends, which lost 8 bases and 8 bases, there was a span of 22 bases. The CDR3 contains 15 residues. The CDR3 sequence is CATLRMTDEMDEQFF. The CDR3 region has the DNA TGTGCCACCCTCAGGATGACAGACGAGATGGATGAGCAGTTCTTC.

The table lists this clonotype with a count of one. The junction departs from germline at one end; a sequencing error may be responsible. The chain links TRBV7-7 to TRBJ1-1; D remains unclear. CDR1 is SSHAT, CDR2 FNYEAQ, per germline (reference sequence). CDR3 size: 13 residues. The CDR3 DNA reads as TGTGCTAGCAGCTTAGGTCCCGGGTCGGAAGCTTTCTTT. Amino acids: CASSLGPGSEAFF.

The chain couples TRBV27 to TRBJ2-2; D not certain. Trimming removed 6 bases at V and 7 bases at J, with 9 bases between. The CDR3 covers 12 residues. The germline V gene has CDR1 MNHEY and CDR2 SMNVEV (reference sequence). The CDR3 DNA follows: TGTGCCAGCAGCACAGCCGGCGGGGAGCTGTTTTTT. Translated, it gives CASSTAGGELFF.

This chain links TRBV4-2 with TRBJ2-2; tentatively, D is TRBD1 or TRBD2 (5 bases each). Trimming shortened V by 11 bases and J by 5 bases, and 18 bases separated the two germline ends. This CDR3 region has 14 residues. Germline-derived CDR1 and CDR2 are LGHNA and YNFKEQ. DNA for the CDR3: TGTGCCTCTCGGGACGCCTGGGAAACCGGGGAGCTGTTTTTT. Translating it yields CASRDAWETGELFF.

The chain carries TRBV6-6 and TRBJ2-1; 7 nucleotides align to TRBD1. From germline, CDR1 is MNHNY and CDR2 SVGAGI (reference sequence). Trimming at V came to 8 bases and at J to 6 bases, leaving 10 bases not matched to a gene. This CDR3 comprises 14 residues. In DNA form, the CDR3 reads TGTGCCAGCCAGGGGGTACACCTATCCAATGAGCAGTTCTTC. It encodes CASQGVHLSNEQFF.

This clonotype was recorded many times. The V gene is TRBV7-2, the J gene TRBJ2-5; D is unresolved. The germline V gene has CDR1 SGHTA and CDR2 FQGNSA. The CDR3 is made up of 14 amino acids. Trimming removed 3 bases from V and 1 base from J, with 9 bases in between. The CDR3 sequence: CASSLWFSQETQYF. The CDR3 DNA reads as TGTGCCAGCAGCTTGTGGTTCTCCCAAGAGACCCAGTACTTC.

The V call is TRBV4-1, the J call TRBJ2-5, with TRBD2 matching over 12 bases. This CDR3 spans 16 amino acids. Looked up from germline, CDR1 is MGHRA and CDR2 is YSYEKL. V lost 2 bases and J lost 3; bases outside the gene matches: 4. The CDR3 coding sequence is TGCGCCAGCAGCCAATCCCGGACTAGCGGGGAAGAGACCCAGTACTTC. Protein product: CASSQSRTSGEETQYF.

J is TRBJ2-2 and V is TRBV12-3 or TRBV12-4, with 7 bases lining up with TRBD1. The ends lost 7 bases at V and 7 bases at J; junction bases unmatched: 3. The CDR3 is made up of 12 amino acids. The CDR3 DNA follows: TGTGCCAGCACAACAGGGGTCGGGGAGCTGTTTTTT. Amino acids: CASTTGVGELFF.

This clonotype was seen a handful of times. The genes are TRBV2 and TRBJ2-7, with 8 bases that match TRBD1. V dropped 4 bases and J dropped 3; count of bases not matched to a gene: 5. CDR3 length: 14 amino acids. Germline CDR1 reads SNHLY; CDR2 reads FYNNEI. For the CDR3, the DNA is TGTGCCAGCAGTGTTTTCGGACAGGGCTACGAGCAGTACTTC. This encodes CASSVFGQGYEQYF.

The rearrangement links TRBV7-2 to TRBJ1-2, with D unresolved. Germline-derived CDR1 and CDR2 are SGHTA and FQGNSA. This CDR3 has 13 amino acids. Trimming stripped 5 bases from V and 6 bases from J, with 13 bases between. CDR3 protein: CASSPNIGHGYTF. In DNA form, the CDR3 reads TGTGCCAGCAGCCCTAACATAGGACATGGCTACACCTTC.

J is TRBJ1-1 and V is TRBV7-9; D unresolved. This CDR3 comprises 15 residues. Germline V gene data show CDR1 as SEHNR and CDR2 as FQNEAQ (reference sequence). V lost 0 bases and J 5 bases, leaving 13 bases between the germline ends. CDR3 amino acids: CASSLAWALRTEAFF. The CDR3 DNA reads TGTGCCAGCAGCTTAGCCTGGGCACTGAGGACTGAAGCTTTCTTT.

This clonotype was picked up a small number of times. The V and J genes are TRBV5-8 and TRBJ1-6; possibly TRBD1 for D (6 bases). The germline V gene encodes CDR1 SGHTS and CDR2 YDEGEE. Trimming removed 0 bases from V and 9 bases from J, with 10 bases in between. The length of the CDR3 is 14 residues. CDR3 nucleotides: TGTGCCAGCAGCTTGGTGGGGGGCGCTTCACCCCTCCACTTT. It is translated as CASSLVGGASPLHF.

The V and J genes are TRBV29-1 and TRBJ1-6; 7 nucleotides agree with TRBD1. CDR1 is SQVTM, CDR2 ANQGSEA, per germline. This CDR3 region has 13 residues. J was trimmed by 7 bases and V by 4 bases; bases with no gene match: 4. The CDR3 here is CSVGRDRNSPLHF. DNA of the CDR3: TGCAGCGTTGGCCGGGACAGAAATTCACCCCTCCACTTT.